Sequencing of this T cell receptor beta chain was carried out in a study of Graves' ophthalmopathy and Graves' hyperthyroidism (dated by TCRdb to between 2018 and 2020). Notes on the research overall: Peripheral blood was collected before any treatment was given, at the time of initial diagnosis. Once sampling was done, hyperthyroidism patients were given methimazole at a starting dose of 30 mg daily, while ophthalmopathy patients were given high-dose intravenous methylprednisolone. T-cell repertoires of thyroid tissue and blood were compared in six or seven hyperthyroidism patients. To explore V-J signatures that distinguish ophthalmopathy from hyperthyroidism, a discovery set of 100 patients was enrolled, made up of around 44 with ophthalmopathy and under 65 with stable hyperthyroidism. TCR beta repertoire signatures were used to distinguish Graves' ophthalmopathy from Graves' hyperthyroidism and to predict progression to ophthalmopathy. For independent validation, a separate cohort was made up of approximately 19 hyperthyroidism patients plus 17 patients who later progressed from hyperthyroidism to ophthalmopathy. In total, some 130 blood samples were TCR-sequenced: approximately 40 ophthalmopathy, some 72 hyperthyroidism and some 17 hyperthyroidism-to-ophthalmopathy patients.

For repertoire sequencing, the TCR beta CDR3 regions were amplified from RNA transcripts. The first round of RT-PCR was done with HTBI primers and the Qiagen OneStep RT-PCR kit, and was followed by a second round of multiplex PCR, then size selection and purification. Sequencing of the libraries was carried out on an Illumina HiSeq2000 in paired-end mode with 100 bp reads. Per the authors' processing: SOAPnuke was used for read processing, and reads with adapters, uncalled bases, a mean Phred below 15, or no exact constant-primer or identifier match were discarded. COPE v1.2.5 was used to merge high-quality paired reads. Clonotypes were defined as unique nucleotide sequences and were aligned to IMGT TRB V, D and J references using MiTCR v1.1. Only V-J combinations with frequency above 0.0001 were analysed, covering about 99% of repertoires. For each V-J combination, a TCR clonal expansion and chaos score was defined as the ratio of F50 clonal expansion to chaos observed in the TCRdist matrix. Welch's t-statistics and random forest were used to reduce features to about a dozen V-J combinations, which were fed into a naive Bayes classifier. The similarity between thyroid and blood repertoires was quantified using the Morisita-Horn index. TCRdb ran its own pipeline on the public reads, namely fastp trimming at Q25 and MiXCR clone calling, and kept in-frame beta chains. Entries are consolidated by CDR3 protein sequence, retaining the most common genes and DNA. TCRdb, not the authors, supplied the V and J calls. The sample records 300,000 to 350,000 distinct CDR3 sequences, under 20% of which are singletons. The ten largest clones represent around 12% of the sample.

The germline V gene (reference sequence) sets CDR1 to GTSNPN and CDR2 to SVGIG. From V the trimming removes 1 base and from J it removes 2 bases, while the gene matches leave 4 bases of the junction unaccounted for. Reading from cysteine to phenylalanine, the CDR3 counts 16 amino acids. The CDR3 DNA has 48 bases and is translated from base 1. What the study reported, not specific to this receptor: In cross-validation, the 13-signature model distinguished ophthalmopathy from stable hyperthyroidism with about 89% sensitivity and approximately 81% specificity, while in the test set the corresponding values were approximately 80% and 75%. Sample size was not statistically predetermined, and group allocation was not concealed from the investigators. In validation, the model predicted ophthalmopathy progression with 70.59% sensitivity and 72.22% specificity; about a dozen predicted patients were CT-confirmed with GO in a median of 6.5 months. Among expanded thyroid clonotypes with frequency above 0.001, most also showed up in blood, which suggests that blood repertoires may reflect the thyroid immune response.

Patients with ophthalmopathy had moderately to severely active disease, with a Clinical Activity Score of 3 or more, a NOSPECS grade of 4 or more, and a disease duration of less than 3 months. Anyone with other autoimmune diseases, uncontrolled infections, pregnancy or lactation was excluded from the study. Clinical symptoms, serum thyroxine, TRAb, thyroid ultrasound and orbital computed tomography formed the basis of the diagnosis. PBMCs were isolated from roughly 10 ml of fresh peripheral blood by Ficoll-Paque density gradient centrifugation. Trizol reagent was used to extract the total RNA, and its quality was then checked on an Agilent 2100 Bioanalyzer. This clonotype was recorded at least ten times. Its binding antigen is unknown. Nothing much larger sits one base from this clone, and base qualities are not available.

The source is an adult man with Graves' ophthalmopathy. The chain joins TRBV30 to TRBJ2-7; 14 central bases correspond to TRBD2. The sequenced sample was peripheral blood. The CDR3 region has the sequence CAWSEGLAGGPYEQYF. Read as DNA, the sequence is TGTGCCTGGAGTGAAGGACTAGCGGGAGGTCCCTACGAGCAGTACTTC.